The clone carrying this T cell receptor beta chain was counted at least ten times. As yet, its antigen is unknown. The CDR3 runs to 16 residues. Trimming shortened V by 1 base and J by 4 bases, and 16 bases separated the two germline ends. The germline gives CDR1 DFQATT, CDR2 SNEGSKA (reference sequence). The data originate from a study of CD8+CD57+ T cells in acquired aplastic anemia. Study summary: Mean yield of DNA from sorted CD4+ and CD8+ cells was 3 to 3.5 ug. Study-wide points: Twenty-nine shared CD8+ CDR3s appeared highly expressed within patients' immunodominant clones. The study found no significant CD8+ Simpson's diversity difference between patients and controls.

For CDR3 and TCR beta VDJ profiling, genomic DNA was the template used. TCRdb re-derived calls from the reads in MiXCR, one entry per CDR3 protein. Here the sample spans under 350,000 distinct CDR3 sequences, 45% to 65% being singletons. The sample taken for sequencing was sorted CD4+, CD8+, or CD8+CD57+ T cells (not recorded which) from PBMCs. This chain links TRBV20-1 with TRBJ1-4; no definite D call. The receptor was isolated from a human donor with severe aplastic anemia or a healthy control (not recorded which). The chain's CDR3 is CSARGARGLFNEKLFF. The CDR3 nucleotides read TGCAGTGCTAGAGGGGCTCGGGGTCTGTTTAATGAAAAACTGTTTTTT.